These 16 T cell receptor beta chains were all obtained from the same sample, sequenced in a study of cytotoxic CD8 clonotypes in ibrutinib-treated CLL. Measured with immunoSEQ multiplex PCR; TCRdb has only the in-frame clones, and not every one. This sample has about 140,000 clones, with approximately 80% found just once. The sample consisted of PBMCs, taken after 36 months of ibrutinib treatment. The receptors here all came from a human donor with chronic lymphocytic leukemia.

This chain uses TRBV6-5 with TRBJ1-2; 8 nucleotides agree with TRBD1. This CDR3 has 13 amino acids. Germline values: CDR1 MNHEY, CDR2 SVGAGI. The V gene end was trimmed by 5 bases and the J gene end by 8 bases; junction bases not matched to a gene: 7. The CDR3 coding sequence is TGTGCCAGCAGTCCGCAGGGGGCGGGGGGCTACACCTTC. Its protein is CASSPQGAGGYTF.

CDR3: CASSLVETGRYEQYF. The DNA of the CDR3 is TGTGCCAGCAGCTTAGTGGAGACAGGGAGGTACGAGCAGTACTTC. The V gene is TRBV11-2, the J gene TRBJ2-7; possible D gene TRBD1, 7 bases. There are 15 residues in the CDR3. Germline V CDR1 and CDR2: SGHAT, FQNNGV. Trimming took off 1 base at V and 4 bases at J, with 14 bases between the two ends.

The rearrangement uses TRBV15 and TRBJ1-2; D is possibly TRBD1 (6 bases). CDR1 and CDR2 from the germline V gene are LNHNV and YYDKDF (reference sequence). The CDR3 is made up of 15 amino acids. V shed 2 bases and J shed 5 bases, with 15 bases lying between them. CDR3 loop: CATSRQGNPRYGYTF. The CDR3 DNA sequence: TGTGCCACCAGCAGACAGGGGAACCCAAGATATGGCTACACCTTC.

The sample holds one count of this clone. V is TRBV5-6 and J is TRBJ1-3; D remains unclear. The V and J ends lost 1 base and 4 bases respectively, with 9 bases between them. Germline CDR1 is SGHDT and CDR2 is YYEEEE. The CDR3 is 14 residues long. CDR3 loop: CASSLPTRGNTIYF. The CDR3 nucleotides read TGTGCCAGCAGCTTGCCTACCAGGGGAAACACCATATATTTT.

This clone was seen a single time. The V call is TRBV28, the J call TRBJ2-5, with 10 nucleotides matching TRBD2. Germline-derived CDR1 and CDR2 are MDHEN and SYDVKM. The CDR3 spans 17 residues. V dropped 4 bases and J dropped 3; count of bases not matched to a gene: 11. Here the CDR3 DNA reads TGTGCCAGCAGTTCTCCGGGACTAGCGACCCGAGAAGAGACCCAGTACTTC. Translated: CASSSPGLATREETQYF.

The rearrangement uses TRBV4-2 and TRBJ2-7; 11 bases line up with TRBD2. Per germline, CDR1 LGHNA and CDR2 YNFKEQ. Germline trimming cut 2 bases from V and 2 bases from J; bases unmatched to any gene: 5. This CDR3 spans 16 amino acids. The DNA for the CDR3 is TGTGCCAGCAGCCAACCACTAGCGGGAGCGCCCTACGAGCAGTACTTC. Translating gives CASSQPLAGAPYEQYF.

The chain couples TRBV30 to TRBJ2-7, with TRBD1 identical over 9 bases. With V trimmed by 5 bases and J by 6 bases, 8 bases remained unmatched. CDR1 GTSNPN and CDR2 SVGIG come from the germline V gene (reference sequence). The CDR3 is 13 amino acids. The CDR3: CAWQPDRGTEQYF. CDR3 nucleotide sequence: TGTGCCTGGCAACCGGACAGGGGTACCGAGCAGTACTTC.

DNA for the CDR3: TGTGCCAGCAGTGAGGGGGGCTTTATCTATGGCTACACCTTC. It is translated as CASSEGGFIYGYTF. The chain is built from TRBV2 and TRBJ1-2; tentatively, D is TRBD1 (6 bases). V was shortened by 3 bases and J by 4 bases, with 12 bases between the two germline ends. Germline V CDR1 and CDR2: SNHLY, FYNNEI. The length of the CDR3 is 14 residues.

The chain combines TRBV5-1 with TRBJ2-1; TRBD1 might be the D (6 bases). The germline V gene has CDR1 SGHRS and CDR2 YFSETQ. This CDR3 has 15 residues. The V and J ends lost 1 base and 4 bases respectively, with 12 bases between them. Here the CDR3 reads CASSLRTVSYNEQFF. The CDR3 DNA sequence: TGCGCCAGCAGCTTGAGGACAGTAAGTTACAATGAGCAGTTCTTC.

The chain carries TRBV25-1 and TRBJ2-1; D is ambiguous. Trimming pared 6 bases from V and 4 bases from J, leaving 13 bases between. This CDR3 is built from 14 residues. The germline V gene has CDR1 MGHDK and CDR2 SYGVNS. CDR3 sequence reads: CASRNRIWYNEQFF. CDR3 sequence (DNA): TGTGCCAGCAGGAATCGAATTTGGTACAATGAGCAGTTCTTC. The full variable domain, in which reference TRBV25-1 and TRBJ2-1 provide the parts outside the CDR3, is EADIYQTPRYLVIGTGKKITLECSQTMGHDKMYWYQQDPGMELHLIHYSYGVNSTEKGDLSSESTVSRIRTEHFPLTLESARPSHTSQYLCASRNRIWYNEQFFGPGTRLTVL.

The V and J genes are TRBV7-2 and TRBJ1-1; D is perhaps TRBD1 (6 bases). The germline CDR1 and CDR2 sequences are SGHTA and FQGNSA. V lost 6 bases to trimming and J lost 2 bases, with 13 bases between them. This CDR3 is built from 14 residues. CDR3 nucleotide sequence: TGTGCCAGCAGACTCGGACAGCCAAACACTGAAGCTTTCTTT. This translates into CASRLGQPNTEAFF.

The J gene is TRBJ1-1, the V gene TRBV5-1; 8 bases agree with TRBD1. The germline CDR1 and CDR2 sequences are SGHRS and YFSETQ. CDR3 length equals 13 residues. V shed 2 bases and J 10 bases; nucleotides not matched to a gene: 7. The CDR3 protein is CASSLGQGERAFF. CDR3 nucleotides: TGCGCCAGCAGCTTAGGACAGGGTGAGAGAGCTTTCTTT.

The rearrangement joins TRBV6-5 to TRBJ1-1, with a possible D match to TRBD1 (6 bases). The CDR3 sequence is 15 residues long. V lost 8 bases and J 6 bases, leaving 22 bases between the germline ends. CDR1 is MNHEY and CDR2 is SVGAGI in the germline V gene. The CDR3 DNA reads TGTGCCAGCGGGCCTAACAGGGCCCCTGCGGCTGAAGCTTTCTTT. It codes for CASGPNRAPAAEAFF.

V is TRBV5-1 and J is TRBJ1-1; unclear D gene. Germline assignment: CDR1 SGHRS and CDR2 YFSETQ. The CDR3 is made up of 15 amino acids. Between the trimmed V and J ends, which lost 0 bases and 1 base, there was a span of 10 bases. The DNA for the CDR3 is TGCGCCAGCAGCTTGGGCCCGACCGGGAACACTGAAGCTTTCTTT. This encodes CASSLGPTGNTEAFF.

The chain joins TRBV18 to TRBJ1-5, with 8 bases identical to TRBD1. The J segment lost 7 bases and the V segment lost 6 bases, leaving 5 bases of the junction unmatched. The CDR3 length is 13 residues. Germline V gene sequence: CDR1 KGHSH, CDR2 LQKENI. CDR3 coding DNA: TGTGCCAGCTCGGACAGGGTTAACCAGCCCCAGCATTTT. It is translated as CASSDRVNQPQHF.

V and J are TRBV4-2 and TRBJ2-7; 9 bases line up with TRBD1. The CDR3 extends over 12 amino acids. Germline values: CDR1 LGHNA, CDR2 YNFKEQ. With V trimmed by 3 bases and J by 7 bases, 1 base remained unmatched. The CDR3 here is CASSQTGGEQYF. The CDR3, as DNA: TGTGCCAGCAGCCAGACAGGGGGTGAGCAGTACTTC.